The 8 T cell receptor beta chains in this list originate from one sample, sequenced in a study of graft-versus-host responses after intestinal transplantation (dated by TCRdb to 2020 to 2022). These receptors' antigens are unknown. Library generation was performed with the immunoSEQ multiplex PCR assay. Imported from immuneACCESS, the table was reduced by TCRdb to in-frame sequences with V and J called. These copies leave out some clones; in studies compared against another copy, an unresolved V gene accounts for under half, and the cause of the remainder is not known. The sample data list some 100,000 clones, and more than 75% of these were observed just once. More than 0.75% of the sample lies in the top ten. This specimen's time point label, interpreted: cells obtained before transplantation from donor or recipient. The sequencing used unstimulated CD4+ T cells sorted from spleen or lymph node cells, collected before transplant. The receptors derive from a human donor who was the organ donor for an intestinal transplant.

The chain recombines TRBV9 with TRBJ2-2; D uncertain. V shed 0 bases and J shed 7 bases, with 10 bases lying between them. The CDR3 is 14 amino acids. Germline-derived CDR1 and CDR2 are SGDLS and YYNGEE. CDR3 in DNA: TGTGCCAGCAGCGTAGTGGGGTTTAGCGGGGAGCTGTTTTTT. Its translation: CASSVVGFSGELFF. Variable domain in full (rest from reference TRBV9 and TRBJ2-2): DSGVTQTPKHLITATGQRVTLRCSPRSGDLSVYWYQQSLDQGLQFLIQYYNGEERAKGNILERFSAQQFPDLHSELNLSSLELGDSALYFCASSVVGFSGELFFGEGSRLTVL.

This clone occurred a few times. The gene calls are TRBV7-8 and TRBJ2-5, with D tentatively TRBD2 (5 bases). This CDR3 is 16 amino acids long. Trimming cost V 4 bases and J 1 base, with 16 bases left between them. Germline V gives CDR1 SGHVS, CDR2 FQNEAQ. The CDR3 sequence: CASSSSRSSAQETQYF. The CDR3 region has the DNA TGTGCCAGCAGCTCTAGCCGGTCCAGCGCCCAAGAGACCCAGTACTTC.

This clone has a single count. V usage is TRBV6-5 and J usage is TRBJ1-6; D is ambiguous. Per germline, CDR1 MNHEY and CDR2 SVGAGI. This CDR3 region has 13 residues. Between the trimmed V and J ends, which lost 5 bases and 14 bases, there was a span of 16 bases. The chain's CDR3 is CASSEVDGWSLHF. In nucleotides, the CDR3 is TGTGCCAGCAGTGAAGTAGATGGGTGGTCCCTCCACTTT.

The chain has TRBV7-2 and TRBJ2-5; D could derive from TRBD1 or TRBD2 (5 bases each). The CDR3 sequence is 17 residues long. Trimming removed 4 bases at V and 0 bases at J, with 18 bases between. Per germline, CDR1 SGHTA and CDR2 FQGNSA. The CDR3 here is CASSSRDLEGYQETQYF. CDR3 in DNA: TGTGCCAGCAGCTCAAGGGACCTTGAGGGGTACCAAGAGACCCAGTACTTC.

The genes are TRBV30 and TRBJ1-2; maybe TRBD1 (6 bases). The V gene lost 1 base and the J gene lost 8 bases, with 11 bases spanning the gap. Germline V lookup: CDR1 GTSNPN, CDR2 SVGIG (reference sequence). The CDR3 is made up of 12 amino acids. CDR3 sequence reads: CAWSAGAFGYTF. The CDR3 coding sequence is TGTGCCTGGAGTGCAGGGGCCTTCGGCTACACCTTC.

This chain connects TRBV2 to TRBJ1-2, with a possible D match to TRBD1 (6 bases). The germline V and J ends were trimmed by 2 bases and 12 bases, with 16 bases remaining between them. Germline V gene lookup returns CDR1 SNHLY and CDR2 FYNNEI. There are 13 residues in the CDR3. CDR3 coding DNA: TGTGCCAGCAGTGAATGGGGGGCTACCCACAACACCTTC. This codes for CASSEWGATHNTF.

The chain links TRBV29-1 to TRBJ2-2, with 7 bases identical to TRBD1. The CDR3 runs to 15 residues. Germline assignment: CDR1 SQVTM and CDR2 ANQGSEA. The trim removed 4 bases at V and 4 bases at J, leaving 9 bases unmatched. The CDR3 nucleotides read TGCAGCGTTGGACGCCAGGGGGAACTCACCGGGGAGCTGTTTTTT. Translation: CSVGRQGELTGELFF.

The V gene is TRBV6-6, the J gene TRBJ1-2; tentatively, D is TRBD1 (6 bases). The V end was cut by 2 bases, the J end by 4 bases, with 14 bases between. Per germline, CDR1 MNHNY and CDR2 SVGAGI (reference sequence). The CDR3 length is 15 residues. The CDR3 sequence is CASSYPEGGIYGYTF. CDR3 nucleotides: TGTGCCAGCAGTTACCCGGAGGGGGGGATCTATGGCTACACCTTC.